This TCR beta chain was obtained from a study of T cells in Graves' hyperthyroidism and ophthalmopathy. This clonotype was seen many times. Researchers amplified the TCR beta CDR3 regions from RNA transcripts. The HTBI set primed first-round TCR CDR3 RT-PCR. TCRdb re-called the multiplex PCR reads with MiXCR, one entry per CDR3 protein. Among around 490,000 distinct CDR3 sequences, roughly 21% were seen once, and the ten largest hold 40% to 50%. The sequenced material came from blood. The clonotype originates from a man in his forties with Graves' ophthalmopathy.

The CDR3 reads CAWSPLWGRIDADTQYF. The CDR3 nucleotides are TGTGCCTGGAGTCCCTTGTGGGGGCGGATTGACGCAGATACGCAGTATTTT. This rearrangement joins TRBV30 to TRBJ2-3; maybe TRBD1 (6 bases). The germline V gene encodes CDR1 GTSNPN and CDR2 SVGIG (reference sequence). Trimming shortened V by 2 bases and J by 4 bases, and 22 bases separated the two germline ends. The CDR3 contains 17 residues.